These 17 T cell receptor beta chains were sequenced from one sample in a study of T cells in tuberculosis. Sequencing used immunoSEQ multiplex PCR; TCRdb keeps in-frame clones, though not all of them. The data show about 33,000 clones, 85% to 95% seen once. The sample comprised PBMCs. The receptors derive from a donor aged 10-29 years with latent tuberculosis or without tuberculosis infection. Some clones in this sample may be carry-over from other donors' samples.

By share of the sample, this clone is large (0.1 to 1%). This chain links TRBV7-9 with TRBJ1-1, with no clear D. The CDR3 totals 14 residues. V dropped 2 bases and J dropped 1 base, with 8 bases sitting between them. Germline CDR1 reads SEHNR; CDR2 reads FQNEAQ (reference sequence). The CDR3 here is CASSLTDGNTEAFF. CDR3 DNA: TGTGCCAGCAGCTTAACAGACGGGAACACTGAAGCTTTCTTT.

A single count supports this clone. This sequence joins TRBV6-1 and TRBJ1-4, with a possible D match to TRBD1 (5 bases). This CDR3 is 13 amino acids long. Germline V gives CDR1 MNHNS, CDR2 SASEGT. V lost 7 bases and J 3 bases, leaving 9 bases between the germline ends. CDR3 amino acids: CASKQAANEKLFF. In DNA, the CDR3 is TGTGCCAGCAAACAGGCGGCTAATGAAAAACTGTTTTTT.

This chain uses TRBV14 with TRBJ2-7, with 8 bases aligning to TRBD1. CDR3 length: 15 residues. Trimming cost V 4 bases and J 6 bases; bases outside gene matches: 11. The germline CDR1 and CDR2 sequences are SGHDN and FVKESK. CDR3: CASSPGARGPSEQYF. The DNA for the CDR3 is TGTGCCAGCAGCCCTGGGGCCAGGGGGCCCTCCGAGCAGTACTTC.

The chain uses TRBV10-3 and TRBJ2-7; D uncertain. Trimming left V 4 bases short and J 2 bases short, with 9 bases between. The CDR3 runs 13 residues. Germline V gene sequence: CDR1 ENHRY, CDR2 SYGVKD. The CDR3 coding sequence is TGTGCCATCAGTGGACTCCCTGCCTACGAGCAGTACTTC. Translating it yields CAISGLPAYEQYF.

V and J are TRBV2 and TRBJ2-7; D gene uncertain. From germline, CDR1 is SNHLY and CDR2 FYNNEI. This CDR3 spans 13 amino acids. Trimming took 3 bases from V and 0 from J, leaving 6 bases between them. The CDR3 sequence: CASSDPNSYEQYF. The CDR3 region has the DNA TGTGCCAGCAGTGATCCCAACTCCTACGAGCAGTACTTC.

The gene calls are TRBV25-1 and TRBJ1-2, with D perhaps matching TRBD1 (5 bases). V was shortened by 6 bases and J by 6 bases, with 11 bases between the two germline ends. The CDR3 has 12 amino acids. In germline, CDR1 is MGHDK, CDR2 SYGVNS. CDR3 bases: TGTGCCAGCAGAGGGGCAGTTGATGGCTACACCTTC. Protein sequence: CASRGAVDGYTF.

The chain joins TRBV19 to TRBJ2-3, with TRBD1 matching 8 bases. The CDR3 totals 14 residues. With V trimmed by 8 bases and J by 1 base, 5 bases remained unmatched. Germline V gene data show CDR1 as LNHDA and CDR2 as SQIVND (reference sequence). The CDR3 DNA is TGTGCCAGTGCTCCGGGACAGGGCACAGATACGCAGTATTTT. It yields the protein CASAPGQGTDTQYF.

The CDR3, as DNA: TGTGCCAGCAGCCGCAAGGCTAGCGGGTACAATGAGCAGTTCTTC. This encodes CASSRKASGYNEQFF. V gene TRBV5-8 combines with J gene TRBJ2-1, with TRBD2 matching over 8 bases. CDR1 and CDR2 (germline): SGHTS, YDEGEE. The junction had 7 bases not matched to a gene; V was cut back by 4 bases and J by 4 bases. The CDR3 is made up of 15 amino acids.

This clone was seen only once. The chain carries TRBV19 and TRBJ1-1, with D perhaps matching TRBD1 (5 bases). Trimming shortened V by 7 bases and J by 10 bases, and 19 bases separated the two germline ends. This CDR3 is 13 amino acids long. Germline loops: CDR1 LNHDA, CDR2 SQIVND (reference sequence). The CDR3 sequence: CASTSDSRRGAFF. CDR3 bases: TGTGCCAGTACCTCTGACTCCCGGAGGGGAGCTTTCTTT.

The CDR3 DNA follows: TGCGCCAGCAGTGAGGCCAGGGAGAACACTGAAGCTTTCTTT. Protein sequence: CASSEARENTEAFF. V and J are TRBV10-1 and TRBJ1-1; weak D call: TRBD1 (5 bases). V lost 2 bases to trimming and J lost 1 base, with 8 bases between them. This CDR3 contains 14 residues. Per germline, CDR1 WNHNN and CDR2 SYGVQD (reference sequence).

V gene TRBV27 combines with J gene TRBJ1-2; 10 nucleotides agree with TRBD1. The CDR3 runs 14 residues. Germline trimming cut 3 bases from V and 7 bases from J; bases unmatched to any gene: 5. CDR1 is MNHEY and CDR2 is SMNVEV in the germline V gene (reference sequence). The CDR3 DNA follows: TGTGCCAGCAGTTTGCGACAGGGGGCGCTTGGCTACACCTTC. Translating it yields CASSLRQGALGYTF.

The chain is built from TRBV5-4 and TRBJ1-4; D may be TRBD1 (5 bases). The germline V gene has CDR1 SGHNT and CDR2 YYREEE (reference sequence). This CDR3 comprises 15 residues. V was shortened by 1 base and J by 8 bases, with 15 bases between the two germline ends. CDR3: CASSLWGVGKEKLFF. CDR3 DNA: TGTGCCAGCAGCTTGTGGGGCGTAGGAAAGGAAAAACTGTTTTTT.

The CDR3 region has the DNA TGTGCCAGTTCGCGACCCCCCGGGACAGGGGGTTTTTTATCCTACAATGAGCAGTTCTTC. Its protein product is CASSRPPGTGGFLSYNEQFF. V and J are TRBV27 and TRBJ2-1, with 11 bases identical to TRBD1. The germline CDR1 and CDR2 sequences are MNHEY and SMNVEV (reference sequence). This CDR3 comprises 20 residues. The V segment lost 9 bases and the J segment 1 base; nucleotides outside the gene matches: 20.

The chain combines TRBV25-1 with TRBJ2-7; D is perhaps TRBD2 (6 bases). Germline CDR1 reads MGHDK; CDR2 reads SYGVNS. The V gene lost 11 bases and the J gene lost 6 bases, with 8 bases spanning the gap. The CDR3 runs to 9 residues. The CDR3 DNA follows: TGTGCCCGCGGGGTCGAGCAGTACTTC. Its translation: CARGVEQYF.

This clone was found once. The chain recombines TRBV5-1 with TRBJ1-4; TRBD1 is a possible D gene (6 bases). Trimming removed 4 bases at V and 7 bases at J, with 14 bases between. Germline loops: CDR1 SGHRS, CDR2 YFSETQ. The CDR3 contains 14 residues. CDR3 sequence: CASSLQGMAEKLFF. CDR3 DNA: TGCGCCAGCAGCCTCCAGGGGATGGCTGAAAAACTGTTTTTT.

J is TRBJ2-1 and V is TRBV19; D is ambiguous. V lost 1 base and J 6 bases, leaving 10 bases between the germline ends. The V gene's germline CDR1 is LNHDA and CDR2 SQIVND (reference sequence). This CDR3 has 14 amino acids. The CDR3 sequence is CASSIALVGNEQFF. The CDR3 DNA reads TGTGCCAGTAGTATAGCCCTAGTTGGCAATGAGCAGTTCTTC.

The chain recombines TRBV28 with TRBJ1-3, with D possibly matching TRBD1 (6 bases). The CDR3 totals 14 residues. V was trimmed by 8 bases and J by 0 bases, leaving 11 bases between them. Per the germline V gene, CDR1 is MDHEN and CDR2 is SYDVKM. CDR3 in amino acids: CASSDRNSGNTIYF. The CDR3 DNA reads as TGTGCCAGCTCTGACAGGAACTCTGGAAACACCATATATTTT.